This T cell receptor beta chain stems from a study of blood T cell repertoires in COVID-19. Clones were read by immunoSEQ multiplex PCR, and TCRdb kept only the in-frame ones, dropping some. Of more than 150,000 clones in the sample, approximately 86% were seen once. Germline loops: CDR1 SGHVS, CDR2 FQNEAQ. This CDR3 region has 16 residues. J lost 5 bases, V lost 3 bases, and 6 bases had no gene match. Sample: peripheral blood. The TCR was taken from a man between 70 and 80 years old with active or convalescent COVID-19. The genes are TRBV7-8 and TRBJ2-1; TRBD2 aligns across 11 bases. The CDR3 DNA sequence: TGTGCCAGCAGCTTCGTGGGGACTAGCGGTGACAATGAGCAGTTCTTC. It codes for CASSFVGTSGDNEQFF.